The clone carrying this T cell receptor (beta chain) was counted at least ten times. Its target is not known. In TCRdb, the 5' RACE reads were re-called with MiXCR into one record per CDR3 protein. There are approximately 110,000 distinct CDR3 sequences in the sample; under 8% occur only once, and roughly 2.5% lies in the top ten. The data were taken from a study of T cells after yellow fever vaccination. Study conclusions and caveats: Abundant clonotypes from the bulk population could get into FACS-sorted repertoires as contaminants. Weaker overall, the secondary response nonetheless peaked faster (day 5 versus 15). Most clones from primary vaccination were detected again post-booster (roughly 95% CD4, roughly 90% CD8). Just a small share of clonotypes turned up in the CD4 compartment as well as the CD8 compartment.

The CDR3 extends over 16 amino acids. CDR1 LGHDT and CDR2 YNNKEL come from the germline V gene (reference sequence). The junction had 5 bases not matched to a gene; V was cut back by 5 bases and J by 6 bases. This receptor was taken from a man in his late teens or twenties who received the YFV17D yellow fever vaccine. This material consisted of CD4+ T cells sorted from PBMCs, taken 10 days after the first yellow fever vaccination. This rearrangement joins TRBV3-1 to TRBJ2-3; 16 bases align to TRBD2. CDR3 DNA sequence: TGTGCCAGCAGCTCGGGACTAGCGGGGGGGCACGATACGCAGTATTTT. This encodes CASSSGLAGGHDTQYF.